This T cell receptor beta chain emerged from a study of OX40 agonist ivuxolimab in advanced cancers. V gave up 0 bases and J gave up 1 base, with 12 bases separating them. The V gene's germline CDR1 is LGHNA and CDR2 YSLEER. CDR3 length: 16 amino acids. Assay: immunoSEQ multiplex PCR; the TCRdb copy retains only in-frame clones and omits some. The profile covers under 25,000 clones, with around 67% appearing a single time and 33% taken by the ten largest. The source material was CD4+ or CD8+ T cells sorted from blood, sampled in a trial of the OX40 agonist ivuxolimab. The chain uses TRBV4-3 and TRBJ1-1; D gene ambiguous. The clonotype was recovered from an adult with an advanced solid tumor such as melanoma, head and neck, liver or kidney cancer. In DNA form, the CDR3 reads TGCGCCAGCAGCCAAGAATACCTAGGGCGGAACACTGAAGCTTTCTTT. This codes for CASSQEYLGRNTEAFF.